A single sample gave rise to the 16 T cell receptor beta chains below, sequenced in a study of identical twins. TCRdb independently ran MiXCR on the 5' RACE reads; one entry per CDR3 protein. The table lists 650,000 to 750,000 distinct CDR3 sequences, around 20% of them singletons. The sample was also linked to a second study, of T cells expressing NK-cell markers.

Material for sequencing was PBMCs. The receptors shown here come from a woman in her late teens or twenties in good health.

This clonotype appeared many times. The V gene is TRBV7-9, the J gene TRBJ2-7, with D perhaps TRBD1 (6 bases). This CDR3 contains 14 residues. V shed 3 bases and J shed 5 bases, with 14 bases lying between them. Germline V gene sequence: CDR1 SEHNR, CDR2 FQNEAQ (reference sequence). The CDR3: CASSFLFGDNEQYF. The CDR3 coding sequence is TGTGCCAGCAGCTTTCTCTTTGGGGACAACGAGCAGTACTTC.

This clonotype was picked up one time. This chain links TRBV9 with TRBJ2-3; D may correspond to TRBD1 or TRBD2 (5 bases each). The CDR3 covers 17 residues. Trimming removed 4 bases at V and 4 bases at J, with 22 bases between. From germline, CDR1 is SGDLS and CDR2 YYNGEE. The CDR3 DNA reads TGTGCCAGCAGCTCACACGCATTGACCGGGACCCCAGATACGCAGTATTTT. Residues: CASSSHALTGTPDTQYF.

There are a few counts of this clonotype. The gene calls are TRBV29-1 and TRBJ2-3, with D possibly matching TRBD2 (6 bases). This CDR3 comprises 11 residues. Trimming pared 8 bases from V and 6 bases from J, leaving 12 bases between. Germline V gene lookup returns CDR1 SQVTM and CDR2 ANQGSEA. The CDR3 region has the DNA TGCAGCACTTCTAGCGATGATACGCAGTATTTT. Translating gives CSTSSDDTQYF.

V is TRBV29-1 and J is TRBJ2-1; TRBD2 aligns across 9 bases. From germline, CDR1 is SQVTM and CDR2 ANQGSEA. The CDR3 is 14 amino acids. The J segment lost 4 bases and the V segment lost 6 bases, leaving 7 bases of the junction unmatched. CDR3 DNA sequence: TGCAGCGTACCAACTAGCGGGCTTTACAATGAGCAGTTCTTC. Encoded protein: CSVPTSGLYNEQFF.

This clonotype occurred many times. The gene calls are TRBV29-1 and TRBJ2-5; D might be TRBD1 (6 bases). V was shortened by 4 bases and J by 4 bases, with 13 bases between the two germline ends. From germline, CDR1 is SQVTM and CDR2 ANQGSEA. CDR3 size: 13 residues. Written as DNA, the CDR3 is TGCAGCGTTGGAAGGACCAGGGGAGAGACCCAGTACTTC. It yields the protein CSVGRTRGETQYF.

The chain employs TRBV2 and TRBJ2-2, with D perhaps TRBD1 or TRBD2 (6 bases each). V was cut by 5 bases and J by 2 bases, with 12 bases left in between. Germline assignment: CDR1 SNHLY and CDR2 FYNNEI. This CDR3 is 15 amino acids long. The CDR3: CASSLWGANTGELFF. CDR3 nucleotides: TGTGCCAGCAGTTTGTGGGGGGCCAACACCGGGGAGCTGTTTTTT.

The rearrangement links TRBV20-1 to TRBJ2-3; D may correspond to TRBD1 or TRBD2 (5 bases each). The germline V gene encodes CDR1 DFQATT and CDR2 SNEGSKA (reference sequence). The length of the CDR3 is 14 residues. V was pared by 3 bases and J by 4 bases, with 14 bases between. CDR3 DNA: TGCAGTGCTAGGCCGAGGGGACCATCAGATACGCAGTATTTT. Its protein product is CSARPRGPSDTQYF.

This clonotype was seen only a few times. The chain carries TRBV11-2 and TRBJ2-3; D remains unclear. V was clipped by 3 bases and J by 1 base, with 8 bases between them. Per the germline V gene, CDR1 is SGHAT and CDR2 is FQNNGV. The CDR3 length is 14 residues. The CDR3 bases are TGTGCCAGCAGCTTCCCCCAAGGCACAGATACGCAGTATTTT. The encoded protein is CASSFPQGTDTQYF.

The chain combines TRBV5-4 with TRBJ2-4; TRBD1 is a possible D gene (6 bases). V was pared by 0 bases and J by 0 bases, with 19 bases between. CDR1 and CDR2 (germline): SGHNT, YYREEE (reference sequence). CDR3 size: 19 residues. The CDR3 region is CASSLVPARQGTAKNIQYF. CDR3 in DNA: TGTGCCAGCAGCTTGGTCCCCGCACGGCAGGGGACAGCCAAAAACATTCAGTACTTC.

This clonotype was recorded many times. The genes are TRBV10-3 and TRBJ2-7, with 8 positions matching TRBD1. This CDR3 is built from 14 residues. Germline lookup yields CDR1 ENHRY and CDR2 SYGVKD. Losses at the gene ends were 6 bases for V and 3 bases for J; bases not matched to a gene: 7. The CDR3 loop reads CAISRTGPLYEQYF. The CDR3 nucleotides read TGTGCCATCAGCCGGACAGGGCCACTCTACGAGCAGTACTTC.

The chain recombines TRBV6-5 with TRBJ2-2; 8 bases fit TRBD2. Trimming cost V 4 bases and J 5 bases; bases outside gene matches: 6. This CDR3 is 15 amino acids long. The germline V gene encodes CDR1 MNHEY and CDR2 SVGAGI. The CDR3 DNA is TGTGCCAGCAGTTCGTTAGCGGGAAGGACCGGGGAGCTGTTTTTT. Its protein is CASSSLAGRTGELFF.

The CDR3 bases are TGTGCCAGCAGCGTATCTAGCGGGAGGGCCATCGAGCAGTACTTC. It codes for CASSVSSGRAIEQYF. The chain links TRBV9 to TRBJ2-7; 12 positions match TRBD2. This CDR3 region has 15 residues. CDR1 is SGDLS and CDR2 is YYNGEE in the germline V gene. The V segment lost 1 base and the J segment 6 bases; nucleotides outside the gene matches: 5.

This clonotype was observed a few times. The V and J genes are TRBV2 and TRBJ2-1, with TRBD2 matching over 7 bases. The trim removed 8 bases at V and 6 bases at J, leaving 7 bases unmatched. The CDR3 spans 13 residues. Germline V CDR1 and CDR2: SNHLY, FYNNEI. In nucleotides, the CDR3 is TGTGCCAGCGAATGGAGCGGGACCAATGAGCAGTTCTTC. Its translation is CASEWSGTNEQFF. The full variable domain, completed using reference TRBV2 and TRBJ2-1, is EPEVTQTPSHQVTQMGQEVILRCVPISNHLYFYWYRQILGQKVEFLVSFYNNEISEKSEIFDDQFSVERPDGSNFTLKIRSTKLEDSAMYFCASEWSGTNEQFFGPGTRLTVL.

The CDR3 loop is CASSVPGGELFF. In DNA, the CDR3 is TGTGCCAGCAGTGTCCCGGGCGGGGAGCTGTTTTTT. The chain uses TRBV6-5 and TRBJ2-2, with D unclear. Germline V CDR1 and CDR2: MNHEY, SVGAGI. The ends were cut back, 5 bases at V and 7 bases at J, with 8 bases in the middle. CDR3 size: 12 residues.

CDR3 nucleotides: TGTGCCAGCAGCCTGCGGGGGGGGTACCAAGAGACCCAGTACTTC. It translates to CASSLRGGYQETQYF. The chain recombines TRBV9 with TRBJ2-5; 9 nucleotides match TRBD2. Germline V gives CDR1 SGDLS, CDR2 YYNGEE. The CDR3 runs 15 residues. Trimming cost V 4 bases and J 0 bases; bases outside gene matches: 4. Full variable domain (rest looked up from reference TRBV9 and TRBJ2-5): DSGVTQTPKHLITATGQRVTLRCSPRSGDLSVYWYQQSLDQGLQFLIQYYNGEERAKGNILERFSAQQFPDLHSELNLSSLELGDSALYFCASSLRGGYQETQYFGPGTRLLVL.

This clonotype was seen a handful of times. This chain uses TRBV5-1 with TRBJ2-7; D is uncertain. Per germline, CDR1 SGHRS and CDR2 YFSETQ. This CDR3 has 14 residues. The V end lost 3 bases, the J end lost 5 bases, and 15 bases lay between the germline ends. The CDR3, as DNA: TGCGCCAGCAGCTCCCGGGCTGAGCAGAACGAGCAGTACTTC. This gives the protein CASSSRAEQNEQYF.